The rows below give T cell receptor beta chains drawn from one sample of a study of PD-1 blockade in classical Hodgkin lymphoma. Repertoires were generated with immunoSEQ multiplex PCR, while TCRdb's copy carries only in-frame clones and drops some. The repertoire holds more than 4,000 clones, with around 81% as singletons. This specimen was CD4+ T cells from blood, taken at baseline. These receptors were collected from a human donor with classical Hodgkin lymphoma. CDR3s include the opening cysteine and the closing phenylalanine or tryptophan. The order of the fields is J gene, D gene, V gene, clone size, CDR3 protein, CDR3 DNA. A D gene is named only where the DNA matches it firmly. Size tells how often a clone was seen (once, few, many) or the class of an expanded clone, and some rows leave it out.

j_gene: TRBJ2-5
d_gene: NA
v_gene: TRBV11-2
abundance: NA
CDR3aa: CASRGEWNQETQYF
CDR3nt: TGTGCCAGCAGGGGGGAGTGGAACCAAGAGACCCAGTACTTC

j_gene: TRBJ1-4
d_gene: NA
v_gene: TRBV18
abundance: NA
CDR3aa: CASSPRVYGEKLFF
CDR3nt: TGTGCCAGCTCACCACGGGTTTACGGTGAAAAACTGTTTTTT

j_gene: TRBJ1-6
d_gene: NA
v_gene: TRBV4-1
abundance: NA
CDR3aa: CASSQEIPPLHF
CDR3nt: TGCGCCAGCAGCCAAGAGATTCCACCCCTCCACTTT

j_gene: TRBJ2-1
d_gene: NA
v_gene: TRBV11-2
abundance: NA
CDR3aa: CASSGGPAGKSSYNEQFF
CDR3nt: TGTGCCAGCAGCGGAGGGCCCGCGGGGAAGAGCTCCTACAATGAGCAGTTCTTC

j_gene: TRBJ2-7
d_gene: NA
v_gene: TRBV7-2
abundance: NA
CDR3aa: CASSSYYEQYF
CDR3nt: TGTGCCAGCAGCTCCTACTACGAGCAGTACTTC

j_gene: TRBJ2-7
d_gene: TRBD2
v_gene: TRBV9
abundance: NA
CDR3aa: CASSPGGTYEQYF
CDR3nt: TGTGCCAGCAGTCCCGGGGGGACCTACGAGCAGTACTTC

j_gene: TRBJ1-5
d_gene: NA
v_gene: TRBV4-1
abundance: few
CDR3aa: CASSQDLGGRNQPQHF
CDR3nt: TGCGCCAGCAGCCAAGATTTGGGGGGGAGGAATCAGCCCCAGCATTTT

j_gene: TRBJ2-7
d_gene: NA
v_gene: TRBV7-8
abundance: NA
CDR3aa: CASSLRGAGDLSYEQYF
CDR3nt: TGTGCCAGCAGCTTAAGGGGGGCGGGGGACCTCTCCTACGAGCAGTACTTC

j_gene: TRBJ2-3
d_gene: TRBD2
v_gene: TRBV5-5
abundance: NA
CDR3aa: CASSSGLADPTDTQYF
CDR3nt: TGTGCCAGCAGCTCGGGACTAGCGGACCCCACAGATACGCAGTATTTT

j_gene: TRBJ1-1
d_gene: NA
v_gene: TRBV11-2
abundance: NA
CDR3aa: CASSLDGQYTEAFF
CDR3nt: TGTGCCAGCAGCTTAGACGGACAGTACACTGAAGCTTTCTTT

j_gene: TRBJ1-5
d_gene: TRBD1
v_gene: TRBV28
abundance: NA
CDR3aa: CASSSGQGNIKRHF
CDR3nt: TGTGCCAGCAGTTCCGGACAGGGGAATATAAAAAGGCATTTT

j_gene: TRBJ2-5
d_gene: NA
v_gene: TRBV18
abundance: NA
CDR3aa: CASSPGGETQYF
CDR3nt: TGTGCCAGCTCACCCGGAGGGGAGACCCAGTACTTC

j_gene: TRBJ1-1
d_gene: NA
v_gene: TRBV5-4
abundance: NA
CDR3aa: CASSGGGPNVNTEAFF
CDR3nt: TGTGCCAGCAGTGGGGGGGGACCAAATGTGAACACTGAAGCTTTCTTT

j_gene: TRBJ2-3
d_gene: NA
v_gene: TRBV28
abundance: NA
CDR3aa: CASSFVVMGTDTQYF
CDR3nt: TGTGCCAGCAGTTTTGTTGTAATGGGCACAGATACGCAGTATTTT

j_gene: TRBJ1-4
d_gene: TRBD1
v_gene: TRBV2
abundance: NA
CDR3aa: CASSEIQGARGEKLFF
CDR3nt: TGTGCCAGCAGTGAAATACAGGGGGCGCGGGGTGAAAAACTGTTTTTT

j_gene: TRBJ1-2
d_gene: NA
v_gene: TRBV4-3
abundance: NA
CDR3aa: CASSQGLDYGYTF
CDR3nt: TGCGCCAGCAGCCAAGGGTTAGACTATGGCTACACCTTC

j_gene: TRBJ1-2
d_gene: TRBD1
v_gene: TRBV9
abundance: NA
CDR3aa: CASSVEDRGTVGYTF
CDR3nt: TGTGCCAGCAGCGTAGAGGACAGGGGGACCGTAGGCTACACCTTC

j_gene: TRBJ1-2
d_gene: TRBD1
v_gene: TRBV28
abundance: NA
CDR3aa: CASSPDRVAYGYTF
CDR3nt: TGTGCCAGCAGTCCGGACAGGGTAGCCTATGGCTACACCTTC

j_gene: TRBJ1-2
d_gene: TRBD1
v_gene: TRBV6-1
abundance: NA
CDR3aa: CASSSGTDHGYTF
CDR3nt: TGTGCCAGCTCTTCCGGGACAGATCATGGCTACACCTTC

j_gene: TRBJ1-2
d_gene: NA
v_gene: TRBV7-9
abundance: NA
CDR3aa: CASSKTFGEGSYGYTF
CDR3nt: TGTGCCAGCAGCAAGACATTTGGGGAGGGAAGCTATGGCTACACCTTC

j_gene: TRBJ2-2
d_gene: NA
v_gene: TRBV5-6
abundance: NA
CDR3aa: CASSSATGGHGELFF
CDR3nt: TGTGCCAGCAGCTCTGCGACGGGGGGCCACGGGGAGCTGTTTTTT

j_gene: TRBJ1-5
d_gene: TRBD1
v_gene: TRBV28
abundance: NA
CDR3aa: CASRSDRVRSNQPQHF
CDR3nt: TGTGCCAGCAGATCCGACAGGGTCCGTAGCAATCAGCCCCAGCATTTT